The rows below give T cell receptor beta chains drawn from one sample of a study of cytomegalovirus exposure and HLA in healthy donors. The protocol was immunoSEQ multiplex PCR, while the TCRdb copy is restricted to in-frame clones and leaves out a portion. The table records about 170,000 clones, around three quarters of them present only once. Specimen: PBMCs. The source of these receptors is a man aged 35 to 55 in good health and CMV-seropositive. Both conserved end residues are part of each CDR3. D genes are given only for firm matches. Expanded clones get a size class; other rows say once, few or many, or leave the size out.

v_gene	abundance	j_gene	d_gene	CDR3nt	CDR3aa
TRBV9	-	TRBJ2-5	-	TGTGCCAACACAACCGAACTAGGGTTGGTGGATGTGACCCAGTACTTC	CANTTELGLVDVTQYF
TRBV7-2	once	TRBJ2-7	-	TGTGCCAGCAGCTTCTGGCAGTCGAAACGCCGATACGAGCAGTACTTC	CASSFWQSKRRYEQYF
TRBV6-5	-	TRBJ2-5	-	TGTGCCACACGAGGACTTTTCCCGGAGGAGACCCAGTACTTC	CATRGLFPEETQYF
TRBV5-6	-	TRBJ2-7	-	TGTGCCAGCAGCCGTCCGCAGGGCAGGAGGGACGAGCAGTACTTC	CASSRPQGRRDEQYF
TRBV7-8	-	TRBJ2-7	TRBD1	TGTGCCAGCAGCCCCGACAGGGGCTACGAGCAGTACTTC	CASSPDRGYEQYF
TRBV5-1	-	TRBJ1-2	TRBD1	TGCGCCAGCAGCTTGGATGGGACAGGGTATGGCTATGGCTACACCTTC	CASSLDGTGYGYGYTF
TRBV12-5	-	TRBJ2-5	-	TGTGCTAGTGGTCTCGGACAGATTGCTCTAGAGACCCAGTACTTC	CASGLGQIALETQYF
TRBV9	-	TRBJ2-5	TRBD1	TGTGCCAGCAGCACATCCCCCGACAGGGTGGGGGAGCAGTACTTC	CASSTSPDRVGEQYF
TRBV14	-	TRBJ1-5	-	TGTGCCAGCAGCCAAGGAGGGGGGGGGACCTATAGCAATCAGCCCCAGCATTTT	CASSQGGGGTYSNQPQHF
TRBV5-6	few	TRBJ2-1	-	TGTGCCAGCAGCTTGGTCGGTGACTACTTTAATGAGCAGTTCTTC	CASSLVGDYFNEQFF
TRBV9	-	TRBJ2-2	TRBD2	TGTGCCAGCAGCCCGCGGGGGGCGGCGGCCGGGGAGCTGTTTTTT	CASSPRGAAAGELFF
TRBV7-2	few	TRBJ1-2	-	TGTGCCAGCAGCTCAGGCCAGGGCGACGTGTCGGGCTACACCTTC	CASSSGQGDVSGYTF
TRBV19	once	TRBJ2-3	TRBD1	TGTGCCAGTAGTATAGAGGACAGGGGGCGAGTCACAGATACGCAGTATTTT	CASSIEDRGRVTDTQYF
TRBV6-5	-	TRBJ2-1	TRBD1	TGTGCCAGCAGTTACTCTCAGGGGGATTGGAATGAGCAGTTCTTC	CASSYSQGDWNEQFF
TRBV9	-	TRBJ2-1	-	TGTGCCAGCAGCGTCTTCGACAGACCCATTTCCTACAATGAGCAGTTCTTC	CASSVFDRPISYNEQFF
TRBV19	few	TRBJ2-2	TRBD2	TGTGCCAGTACTACTGGACTAGCGGGGGCCCTCAACACCGGGGAGCTGTTTTTT	CASTTGLAGALNTGELFF
TRBV25-1	few	TRBJ1-4	-	TGTGCCAGCAGTGAACATCCTAATGAAAAACTGTTTTTT	CASSEHPNEKLFF
TRBV5-4	-	TRBJ1-2	-	TGTGCCAGCAGCTTCAGACAGGCGTCGAACTATGGCTACACCTTC	CASSFRQASNYGYTF
TRBV7-2	once	TRBJ2-2	-	TGTGCCAGCAGCCGGCGGGTAACGGACACCGGGGAGCTGTTTTTT	CASSRRVTDTGELFF
TRBV2	once	TRBJ2-1	TRBD2	TGTGCCAGCGCGGTAGCGGGGCGATATGAGCAGTTCTTC	CASAVAGRYEQFF
TRBV7-2	few	TRBJ2-3	TRBD2	TGTGCCAGCAGCTTATCGGGGGGGCGCTTCGCAGATACGCAGTATTTT	CASSLSGGRFADTQYF
TRBV6-5	few	TRBJ1-2	-	TGTGCCAGCAGTTACTCCCCCTTGTATGGCTACACCTTC	CASSYSPLYGYTF
TRBV5-1	few	TRBJ2-1	TRBD1	TGCGCCAGCAGCTGGACAGGGGGTGGGGAGCAGTTCTTC	CASSWTGGGEQFF
TRBV5-1	-	TRBJ2-1	TRBD2	TGCGCCAGCAGCTCTATTAGCGGGGTCCCCTCCTACAATGAGCAGTTCTTC	CASSSISGVPSYNEQFF
TRBV18	-	TRBJ1-4	-	TGTGCCAGCTCACCGTCCCAATCTGAAAAACTGTTTTTT	CASSPSQSEKLFF
TRBV7-2	-	TRBJ2-7	-	TGTGCCAGCAGCTTAGAACAGGGTTACGAGCAGTACTTC	CASSLEQGYEQYF
TRBV4-2	-	TRBJ2-1	-	TGTGCCAGCAGCCAAGGGATCGGGGAGCAGTTCTTC	CASSQGIGEQFF